This T cell receptor beta chain was recorded in a study of PD-1 blockade in mismatch repair-deficient tumors. Concerning this clone itself: Its antigen is undetermined.

Sequencing was performed with immunoSEQ multiplex PCR; in TCRdb, only in-frame clones are kept and a portion is missing. The repertoire includes over 100,000 clones, over 60% of them detected once, and about 4.7% sits in the top ten. Three pembrolizumab responders had their TCRs sequenced. Study-wide results and caveats: After pembrolizumab, tumor-resident clones rose rapidly, then generally contracted before radiologic responses.

V shed 2 bases and J 1 base; nucleotides not matched to a gene: 14. The germline CDR1 and CDR2 sequences are SGHTA and FQGTGA. The CDR3 loop spans 22 amino acids. The receptor's source is an adult with mismatch repair-deficient cancer. The source material was peripheral blood, sampled approximately 64 weeks after starting pembrolizumab. This chain uses TRBV7-3 with TRBJ2-2, with 15 bases lining up with TRBD2. The CDR3 region is CASSLVGLGLAGGNGNTGELFF. CDR3 nucleotides: TGTGCCAGCAGCTTAGTCGGTTTAGGACTAGCGGGAGGGAACGGGAACACCGGGGAGCTGTTTTTT. Full variable domain (remainder filled in from reference TRBV7-3 and TRBJ2-2): GAGVSQTPSNKVTEKGKYVELRCDPISGHTALYWYRQSLGQGPEFLIYFQGTGAADDSGLPNDRFFAVRPEGSVSTLKIQRTERGDSAVYLCASSLVGLGLAGGNGNTGELFFGEGSRLTVL.